The 8 T cell receptor beta chains given below trace back to one sample, sequenced in a study of T cells in localized non-small cell lung cancer. Sequenced by immunoSEQ multiplex PCR; TCRdb stores in-frame clones only, minus some. The data hold about 26,000 clones, with approximately 85% observed a single time. Sequencing was performed on peripheral blood, taken before any cancer treatment. The source is a woman aged 35-70 years with stage I lung adenocarcinoma.

The gene calls are TRBV5-4 and TRBJ2-1; D is undetermined. Germline lookup yields CDR1 SGHNT and CDR2 YYREEE (reference sequence). The CDR3 sequence is 14 residues long. Trimming stripped 4 bases from V and 8 bases from J, with 16 bases between. The CDR3 is CASSPFIGDHEQFF. The CDR3 DNA reads TGTGCCAGCAGCCCCTTTATCGGTGACCATGAGCAGTTCTTC.

This sequence joins TRBV21-1 and TRBJ2-7; the table's D gene call, TRBD1, was not cross checked with the DNA. TRBV21-1 is tagged as a pseudogene. There are 14 residues in the CDR3. CDR3 sequence (DNA): TGTGCCAGCAGGGGGGCACAGGGGGCCTACGAGCAGTACTTC. Amino acids: CASRGAQGAYEQYF.

This clone was found a few times. The chain has TRBV11-2 and TRBJ1-2; no reliable D call. Trimming stripped 3 bases from V and 8 bases from J, with 16 bases between. The germline CDR1 and CDR2 sequences are SGHAT and FQNNGV. The CDR3 spans 14 residues. The CDR3 nucleotides read TGTGCCAGCAGCTTGGGTGGCAGGATGGGAGGCTACACCTTC. Amino acid sequence: CASSLGGRMGGYTF.

The chain couples TRBV7-3 to TRBJ2-1, with 7 bases matching TRBD2. CDR3 length: 15 residues. After removal of 4 bases from V and 6 bases from J, the junction contained 9 bases not matched to a gene. Germline V gene sequence: CDR1 SGHTA, CDR2 FQGTGA. The CDR3 is CASSSGTTLINEQFF. The CDR3 DNA sequence: TGTGCCAGCAGCTCCGGGACTACATTAATCAATGAGCAGTTCTTC.

This chain connects TRBV11-3 to TRBJ2-7; TRBD2 is a possible D gene (5 bases). The CDR3 covers 12 residues. CDR1 and CDR2 from the germline V gene are SGHNT and YENEEA. V was shortened by 1 base and J by 6 bases, with 7 bases between the two germline ends. The DNA for the CDR3 is TGTGCCAGCAGCTTAGGCGGGCGCGAGCAGTACTTC. Amino acids: CASSLGGREQYF.

The chain employs TRBV2 and TRBJ1-6; D gene unclear. The CDR3 contains 13 residues. The V gene lost 2 bases and the J gene lost 6 bases, with 5 bases spanning the gap. Germline V lookup: CDR1 SNHLY, CDR2 FYNNEI. The CDR3 DNA is TGTGCCAGCAGTGAACGGGGTAATTCACCCCTCCACTTT. Its translation: CASSERGNSPLHF.

Written as DNA, the CDR3 is TGTGCCAGCAGCTTGGGACAGGGGAATTCACCCCTCCACTTT. Residues: CASSLGQGNSPLHF. This chain joins TRBV5-6 and TRBJ1-6; 8 nucleotides agree with TRBD1. The CDR3 length is 14 residues. Losses at the gene ends were 0 bases for V and 7 bases for J; bases not matched to a gene: 0. Germline CDR1 reads SGHDT; CDR2 reads YYEEEE.

This sequence joins TRBV7-9 and TRBJ1-2; D gene unclear. This CDR3 spans 14 amino acids. V lost 0 bases to trimming and J lost 3 bases, with 8 bases between them. Germline V lookup: CDR1 SEHNR, CDR2 FQNEAQ (reference sequence). The CDR3 spells CASSLAGSDYGYTF. The CDR3 coding sequence is TGTGCCAGCAGCTTAGCAGGGTCCGACTATGGCTACACCTTC.